The rows below give T cell receptor beta chains drawn from one sample of a study of CD8 T cells in Susac syndrome. TCRdb re-derived calls from the immunoSEQ multiplex PCR reads in MiXCR, one entry per CDR3 protein. Among around 220,000 distinct CDR3 sequences listed, roughly 90% were seen once. The sequenced material came from CD8+ T cells from PBMCs. The source of these receptors is a human donor with multiple sclerosis. The CDR3 runs from the conserved cysteine through the conserved F or W. Fields, in order: D gene, J gene, clone size, V gene, CDR3 protein, CDR3 DNA. A D gene is named only where the DNA matches it firmly. Only some rows state a clone size, as once, few, many or a class for expanded clones.

- TRBJ2-7 - TRBV28 CASSFPLAYEQYF TGTGCCAGCAGTTTCCCCCTCGCCTACGAGCAGTACTTC
- TRBJ2-4 - TRBV4-1 CASSQDLSGQRRNWKDIQYF TGCGCCAGCAGCCAAGATTTATCAGGGCAGCGAAGGAATTGGAAGGACATTCAGTACTTC
- TRBJ2-7 - TRBV7-6 CASSLESGGYEQYF TGTGCCAGCAGCTTAGAATCTGGGGGCTACGAGCAGTACTTC
TRBD2 TRBJ2-1 - TRBV11-2 CASSLDQTSGNEQFF TGTGCCAGCAGCTTAGACCAGACTAGCGGCAATGAGCAGTTCTTC
TRBD2 TRBJ2-7 - TRBV6-2/TRBV6-3 CASSTLWEGTIYEQYF TGTGCCAGCAGTACCCTTTGGGAGGGGACGATCTACGAGCAGTACTTC
TRBD1 TRBJ1-6 - TRBV7-9 CAGSDRENSPLHF TGTGCCGGCAGCGACAGGGAAAATTCACCCCTCCACTTT
- TRBJ2-1 - TRBV27 CASRDTGSSYNEQFF TGTGCCAGCAGGGATACAGGGAGCTCCTACAATGAGCAGTTCTTC
- TRBJ2-7 - TRBV29-1 CSVKPGGVEYEQYF TGCAGCGTGAAACCAGGAGGGGTAGAATACGAGCAGTACTTC
TRBD1 TRBJ1-2 - TRBV19 CASSWGQGDYGYTF TGTGCCAGTAGTTGGGGACAGGGCGACTATGGCTACACCTTC
- TRBJ2-7 - TRBV2 CASSEGQANYEQYF TGTGCCAGCAGTGAAGGGCAGGCCAACTACGAGCAGTACTTC
- TRBJ2-2 - TRBV13 CASSLVGYGNTGELFF TGTGCCAGCAGCTTAGTCGGGTATGGGAACACCGGGGAGCTGTTTTTT
TRBD2 TRBJ2-3 - TRBV2 CASSGTSGGPDTQYF TGTGCCAGCAGTGGGACTAGCGGGGGTCCAGATACGCAGTATTTT
- TRBJ1-2 - TRBV6-1 CASLAESNYGYTF TGTGCCAGTTTAGCGGAAAGTAACTATGGCTACACCTTC
TRBD2 TRBJ2-7 - TRBV4-1 CASSDRLAGGEQYF TGCGCCAGCAGCGACCGGCTAGCGGGAGGCGAGCAGTACTTC
- TRBJ1-2 - TRBV7-8 CASSSAGGYGYTF TGTGCCAGCAGCTCAGCGGGGGGTTATGGCTACACCTTC
- TRBJ1-1 few TRBV3-1 CASSQEKGSAEAFF TGTGCCAGCAGCCAAGAGAAGGGGAGCGCTGAAGCTTTCTTT
TRBD2 TRBJ2-1 - TRBV9 CASSVAGTSLSNEQFF TGTGCCAGCAGCGTAGCAGGGACTAGCCTTTCCAATGAGCAGTTCTTC
- TRBJ1-1 - TRBV9 CASSPRPGFTEAFF TGTGCCAGCAGCCCTCGTCCGGGGTTCACTGAAGCTTTCTTT
- TRBJ1-1 once TRBV11-3 CASSLFLDPEAFF TGTGCCAGCAGCTTATTTTTGGACCCCGAAGCTTTCTTT
- TRBJ1-1 - TRBV12-3/TRBV12-4 CASSPPLKNTEAFF TGTGCCAGCAGCCCCCCCCTCAAGAACACTGAAGCTTTCTTT
TRBD1 TRBJ2-7 - TRBV6-6 CASAGTAYEQYF TGTGCCAGCGCCGGGACAGCCTACGAGCAGTACTTC
- TRBJ2-7 - TRBV19 CASIGSNDEQYF TGTGCCAGTATCGGGAGTAACGACGAGCAGTACTTC
TRBD1 TRBJ2-2 - TRBV24-1 CATSDPGTGTGELFF TGTGCCACCAGTGATCCCGGGACAGGGACCGGGGAGCTGTTTTTT
TRBD1 TRBJ2-1 - TRBV3-1 CASSQPVRDRMNNEQFF TGTGCCAGCAGCCAACCAGTCCGGGACAGGATGAACAATGAGCAGTTCTTC
- TRBJ1-1 - TRBV4-1 CASSQYKGTEAFF TGCGCCAGCAGCCAGTACAAGGGCACTGAAGCTTTCTTT
- TRBJ2-1 - TRBV29-1 CSAPTDSYNEQFF TGCAGTGCTCCGACTGACTCCTACAATGAGCAGTTCTTC
- TRBJ2-7 - TRBV12-3/TRBV12-4 CASSWDPSNEQYF TGTGCCAGCAGTTGGGACCCTTCCAACGAGCAGTACTTC
- TRBJ1-1 - TRBV7-6 CASSLSARNTEAFF TGTGCCAGCAGCCTATCGGCCCGGAACACTGAAGCTTTCTTT
- TRBJ2-7 few TRBV20-1 CSASIEGWVANEQYF TGCAGTGCTAGTATCGAGGGTTGGGTAGCCAACGAGCAGTACTTC
TRBD2 TRBJ2-7 - TRBV4-2 CASSHTWGGYEQYF TGTGCCAGCAGCCACACGTGGGGGGGCTACGAGCAGTACTTC
- TRBJ1-1 - TRBV7-9 CASSQTGLNTEAFF TGTGCCAGCAGCCAGACAGGACTGAACACTGAAGCTTTCTTT
- TRBJ2-7 few TRBV27 CASSLDSAYEQYF TGTGCCAGCAGTTTAGACAGTGCCTACGAGCAGTACTTC
- TRBJ2-5 once TRBV3-1 CASSQGGPWETQYF TGTGCCAGCAGCCAAGGTGGACCGTGGGAGACCCAGTACTTC
TRBD1 TRBJ1-3 - TRBV6-6 CASSGDRVIPINAIYF TGTGCCAGCAGTGGCGACAGGGTCATCCCCATAAATGCCATATATTTT
TRBD2 TRBJ2-1 - TRBV2 CASYEEAGGGNEQFF TGTGCCAGCTACGAAGAGGCGGGAGGGGGCAATGAGCAGTTCTTC
- TRBJ1-1 few TRBV7-3 CASSLAPNTEAFF TGTGCCAGCAGCTTGGCGCCGAACACTGAAGCTTTCTTT
TRBD2 TRBJ2-7 - TRBV25-1 CASSEYGGEIGGEQYF TGTGCCAGCAGTGAATACGGGGGGGAAATAGGAGGCGAGCAGTACTTC
TRBD1 TRBJ1-5 - TRBV30 CAWGPGQGPSSAQHF TGTGCCTGGGGACCGGGACAGGGCCCATCATCGGCCCAGCATTTT
- TRBJ1-1 - TRBV30 CAWSQLAHTEAFF TGTGCCTGGAGTCAGTTGGCGCACACTGAAGCTTTCTTT
TRBD2 TRBJ2-2 - TRBV15 CATSRDGRVLNTGELFF TGTGCCACCAGCAGAGATGGGAGGGTTCTGAACACCGGGGAGCTGTTTTTT
TRBD2 TRBJ2-5 - TRBV7-9 CASSATRLALASEETQYF TGTGCCAGCAGTGCTACGAGACTAGCCCTTGCCTCCGAAGAGACCCAGTACTTC
TRBD2 TRBJ2-4 - TRBV11-3 CASSLRASGDNIQYF TGTGCCAGCAGCTTACGGGCTAGCGGGGACAACATTCAGTACTTC
- TRBJ2-3 - TRBV11-2 CASSLRAGADTQYF TGTGCCAGCAGCCTCCGGGCAGGGGCGGATACGCAGTATTTT
- TRBJ2-1 - TRBV24-1 CATSDGKRRAYNEQFF TGTGCCACCAGTGATGGAAAGCGGAGGGCCTACAATGAGCAGTTCTTC
- TRBJ2-7 - TRBV19 CASSIRGGEMDEQYF TGTGCCAGTAGTATAAGGGGGGGCGAGATGGACGAGCAGTACTTC
- TRBJ1-3 once TRBV7-9 CASSSLSPVGPGNTIYF TGTGCCAGCAGCTCACTTAGCCCCGTTGGACCGGGAAACACCATATATTTT
- TRBJ1-2 - TRBV13 CASSLNQGRAGYTF TGTGCCAGCAGCCTTAACCAGGGCCGCGCGGGCTACACCTTC
TRBD1 TRBJ2-5 - TRBV24-1 CATSDQGAGETQYF TGTGCCACCAGTGATCAGGGGGCCGGAGAGACCCAGTACTTC
- TRBJ2-7 - TRBV29-1 CSVEDLAGFTYEQYF TGCAGCGTTGAAGATCTGGCAGGTTTTACCTACGAGCAGTACTTC
- TRBJ1-2 - TRBV27 CASSAGTVYGYTF TGTGCCAGCAGTGCCGGGACGGTCTATGGCTACACCTTC